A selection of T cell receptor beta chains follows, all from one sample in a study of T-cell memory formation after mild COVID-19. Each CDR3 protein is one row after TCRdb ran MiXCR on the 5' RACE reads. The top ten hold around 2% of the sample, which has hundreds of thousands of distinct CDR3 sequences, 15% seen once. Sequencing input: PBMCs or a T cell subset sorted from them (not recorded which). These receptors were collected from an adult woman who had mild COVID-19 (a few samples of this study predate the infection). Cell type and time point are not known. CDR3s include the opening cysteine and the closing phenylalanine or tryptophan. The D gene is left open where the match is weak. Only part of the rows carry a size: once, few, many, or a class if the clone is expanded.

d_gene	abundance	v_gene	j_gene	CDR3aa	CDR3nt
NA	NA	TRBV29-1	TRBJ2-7	CSVEMTAPYEQYF	TGCAGCGTTGAAATGACAGCGCCATACGAGCAGTACTTC
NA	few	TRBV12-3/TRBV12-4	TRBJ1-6	CASSLSPERGNSPLHF	TGTGCCAGCAGTCTCAGCCCTGAGAGGGGAAATTCACCCCTCCACTTT
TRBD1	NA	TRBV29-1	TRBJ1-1	CSVESWDRENTEAFF	TGCAGCGTTGAGTCTTGGGACAGGGAGAACACTGAAGCTTTCTTT
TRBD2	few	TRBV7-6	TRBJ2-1	CASSPLLAGSSYNEQFF	TGTGCCAGCAGCCCCCTTCTAGCGGGGAGCTCCTACAATGAGCAGTTCTTC
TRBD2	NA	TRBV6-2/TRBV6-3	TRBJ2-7	CASSYTRGRMFYEQYF	TGTGCCAGCAGTTACACCCGCGGGAGAATGTTCTACGAGCAGTACTTC
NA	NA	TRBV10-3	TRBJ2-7	CAISWGDSESYEQYF	TGTGCCATCAGTTGGGGGGACAGCGAATCCTACGAGCAGTACTTC
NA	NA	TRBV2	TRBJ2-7	CATELGGSYEQYF	TGTGCCACGGAACTTGGAGGCTCCTACGAGCAGTACTTC
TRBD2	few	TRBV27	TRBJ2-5	CASSIRPTSGGAKTQYF	TGTGCCAGCAGTATAAGGCCAACTAGCGGGGGGGCAAAGACCCAGTACTTC
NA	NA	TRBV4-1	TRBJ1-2	CASSQDGRGASLYGYTF	TGCGCCAGCAGCCAAGATGGGAGGGGTGCTTCGCTCTATGGCTACACCTTC
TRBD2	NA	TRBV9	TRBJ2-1	CASSFSLRGTYNEQFF	TGTGCCAGCAGCTTCTCACTGCGGGGGACCTACAATGAGCAGTTCTTC
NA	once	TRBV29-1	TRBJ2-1	CSVENFVGGRSYNEQFF	TGCAGCGTTGAGAACTTCGTCGGGGGTAGATCCTACAATGAGCAGTTCTTC
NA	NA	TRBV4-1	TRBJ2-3	CASSQDWRTDTQYF	TGCGCCAGCAGCCAAGACTGGCGCACAGATACGCAGTATTTT
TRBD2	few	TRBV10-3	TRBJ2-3	CAAGTSGHTDTQYF	TGTGCCGCCGGGACTAGCGGACACACAGATACGCAGTATTTT
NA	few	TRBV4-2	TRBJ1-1	CASSLHLGSTNTEAFF	TGTGCCAGCAGCCTACACTTGGGCAGCACGAACACTGAAGCTTTCTTT
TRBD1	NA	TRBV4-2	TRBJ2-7	CASSQDLTGGIYEQYF	TGTGCCAGCAGCCAAGATCTGACAGGGGGAATCTACGAGCAGTACTTC
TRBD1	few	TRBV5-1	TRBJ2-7	CASRRDSERQYF	TGCGCCAGCAGGAGGGACAGCGAACGGCAGTACTTC
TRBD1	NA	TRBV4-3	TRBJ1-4	CASSQETGGTNEKLFF	TGCGCCAGCAGCCAAGAAACAGGGGGCACTAATGAAAAACTGTTTTTT
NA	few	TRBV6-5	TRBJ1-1	CASSYLMKTEAFF	TGTGCCAGCAGTTACTTGATGAAGACTGAAGCTTTCTTT
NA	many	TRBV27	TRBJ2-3	CASSIRTARAQYF	TGTGCCAGCAGTATCAGGACGGCTAGGGCGCAGTATTTT
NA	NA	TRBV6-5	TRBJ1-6	CASSITGGHNSPLHF	TGTGCCAGCAGCATTACCGGGGGACATAATTCACCCCTCCACTTT
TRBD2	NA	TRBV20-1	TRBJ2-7	CSASLAGAHEQYF	TGCAGTGCTAGCCTAGCGGGAGCCCACGAGCAGTACTTC
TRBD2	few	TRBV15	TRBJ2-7	CATSRDAGLAAYEQYF	TGTGCCACCAGCAGGGACGCGGGACTAGCGGCCTACGAGCAGTACTTC
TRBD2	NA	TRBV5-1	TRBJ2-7	CASSTSGLSYEQYF	TGCGCCAGCAGCACTAGCGGTCTATCCTACGAGCAGTACTTC
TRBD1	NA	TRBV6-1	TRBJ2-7	CASRPDRGASYEQYF	TGTGCCAGCAGACCGGACAGGGGAGCCTCCTACGAGCAGTACTTC
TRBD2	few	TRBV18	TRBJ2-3	CASSELAGDIDTQYF	TGTGCCAGCTCAGAACTAGCGGGAGATATAGATACGCAGTATTTT
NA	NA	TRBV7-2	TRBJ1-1	CASSPRVENTEAFF	TGTGCCAGCAGCCCCCGGGTAGAGAACACTGAAGCTTTCTTT
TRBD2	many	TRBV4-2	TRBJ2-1	CASSEKSPGLAGLNEQFF	TGTGCCAGCAGCGAAAAAAGTCCGGGACTAGCGGGACTCAATGAGCAGTTCTTC
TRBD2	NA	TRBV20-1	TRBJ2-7	CSARGETGGPYEQYF	TGCAGTGCTAGAGGAGAAACGGGGGGTCCCTACGAGCAGTACTTC
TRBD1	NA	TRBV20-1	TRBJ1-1	CSAPSPGGGTEAFF	TGCAGTGCTCCTAGTCCAGGGGGAGGTACTGAAGCTTTCTTT
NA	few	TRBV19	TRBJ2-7	CASSPRGRSYEQYF	TGTGCCAGTAGTCCCCGAGGGAGGTCCTACGAGCAGTACTTC
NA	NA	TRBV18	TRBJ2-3	CASTGRLSTDTQYF	TGTGCCAGCACCGGCCGTCTATCCACAGATACGCAGTATTTT
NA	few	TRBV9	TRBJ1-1	CASSAQQGNTEAFF	TGTGCCAGCAGCGCCCAACAAGGGAACACTGAAGCTTTCTTT
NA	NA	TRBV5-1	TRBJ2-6	CASSLGQVNSGANVLTF	TGCGCCAGCAGCTTGGGACAGGTCAACTCTGGGGCCAACGTCCTGACTTTC
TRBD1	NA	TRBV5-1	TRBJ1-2	CASSFAGTGNNYGYTF	TGCGCCAGCAGCTTTGCCGGGACAGGGAATAACTATGGCTACACCTTC